Each of the 4 T cell receptor beta chains below was sequenced from the same sample in a study of T-cell memory formation after mild COVID-19. TCRdb called the 5' RACE reads again in MiXCR, with one record for every CDR3 protein. The sample consists of over 150,000 distinct CDR3 sequences, 15% to 20% of them appearing once. The sequenced sample was PBMCs or a T cell subset sorted from them (not recorded which). Receptors originate from a man aged 18 to 29 who had mild COVID-19 (a few samples of this study predate the infection). Cell type and time point are not known.

This sequence joins TRBV2 and TRBJ2-5; TRBD1 agrees at 8 bases. The length of the CDR3 is 15 residues. Germline V CDR1 and CDR2: SNHLY, FYNNEI. V lost 7 bases, J lost 7 bases, and 14 bases stayed unmatched. CDR3 sequence: CASTYGTGVWGTQYF. The CDR3 DNA is TGTGCCAGCACCTACGGGACAGGCGTATGGGGGACCCAGTACTTC. The variable domain in full, with the rest retrieved from reference TRBV2 and TRBJ2-5, is EPEVTQTPSHQVTQMGQEVILRCVPISNHLYFYWYRQILGQKVEFLVSFYNNEISEKSEIFDDQFSVERPDGSNFTLKIRSTKLEDSAMYFCASTYGTGVWGTQYFGPGTRLLVL.

At least ten counts were recorded for this clonotype. The V call is TRBV12-3 or TRBV12-4, the J call TRBJ2-2; tentatively, D is TRBD1 (6 bases). V was clipped by 5 bases and J by 6 bases, with 10 bases between them. CDR3 length: 13 amino acids. The chain's CDR3 is CASSPQGSGELFF. Here the CDR3 DNA reads TGTGCCAGCAGTCCACAGGGTTCCGGGGAGCTGTTTTTT.

V gene TRBV6-5 combines with J gene TRBJ2-4; 7 bases align to TRBD2. The germline V gene has CDR1 MNHEY and CDR2 SVGAGI. The junction had 8 bases not matched to a gene; V was cut back by 0 bases and J by 3 bases. The CDR3 spans 17 residues. The CDR3 here is CASSYSISREGKNIQYF. As DNA, the CDR3 is TGTGCCAGCAGTTACTCGATTTCGAGGGAGGGCAAAAACATTCAGTACTTC.

The genes are TRBV7-2 and TRBJ1-2, with D unresolved. Germline assignment: CDR1 SGHTA and CDR2 FQGNSA. This CDR3 region has 13 residues. The ends were cut back, 5 bases at V and 4 bases at J, with 11 bases in the middle. The CDR3 spells CASSQGSTYGYTF. CDR3 sequence (DNA): TGTGCCAGCAGCCAAGGGAGTACCTATGGCTACACCTTC.